The 16 T cell receptor beta chains presented below share a single source sample, sequenced in a study of T-cell memory formation after mild COVID-19. MiXCR, run by TCRdb on the 5' RACE reads, gives a single entry per CDR3 protein. The sample records over 15,000 distinct CDR3 sequences, around 25% being singletons. Sequences were obtained from PBMCs or a T cell subset sorted from them (not recorded which). The receptors were gathered from a man younger than 35 who had mild COVID-19 (a few samples of this study predate the infection). Cell type and time point are not known.

V usage is TRBV7-8 and J usage is TRBJ2-2; 9 nucleotides align to TRBD2. The CDR3 is made up of 18 amino acids. The V gene end was trimmed by 1 base and the J gene end by 7 bases; junction bases not matched to a gene: 13. The germline gives CDR1 SGHVS, CDR2 FQNEAQ. The CDR3 here is CASSLVFLASGVIGELFF. The CDR3 DNA reads TGTGCCAGCAGCTTAGTATTTTTGGCTAGCGGGGTGATCGGGGAGCTGTTTTTT.

The J gene is TRBJ1-4, the V gene TRBV5-1; no definite D call. The CDR3 loop spans 14 amino acids. V lost 0 bases to trimming and J lost 2 bases, with 5 bases between them. CDR1 is SGHRS and CDR2 is YFSETQ in the germline V gene. The CDR3 region has the DNA TGCGCCAGCAGCTTGGGGCGGACTAATGAAAAACTGTTTTTT. This codes for CASSLGRTNEKLFF.

This clonotype has at least ten counts. The genes are TRBV7-9 and TRBJ1-1, with TRBD1 matching 9 bases. This CDR3 contains 16 residues. Germline-derived CDR1 and CDR2 are SEHNR and FQNEAQ (reference sequence). Trimming removed 5 bases from V and 5 bases from J; junction bases left unmatched: 12. CDR3 DNA: TGTGCCAGCAGCCTTATAACAGGGGGCTCCCGGACTGAAGCTTTCTTT. Amino acids: CASSLITGGSRTEAFF.

This clonotype was recorded many times. The rearrangement joins TRBV2 to TRBJ1-1; no clear D gene. The CDR3 loop spans 13 amino acids. Germline-derived CDR1 and CDR2 are SNHLY and FYNNEI. V lost 7 bases to trimming and J lost 4 bases, with 13 bases between them. The DNA for the CDR3 is TGTGCCAGCATGGGGAGGGAGACCACTGAAGCTTTCTTT. Amino acids: CASMGRETTEAFF.

Only a few counts were recorded for this clonotype. CDR3: CASSPWPSLDNEQFF. In DNA, the CDR3 is TGTGCCAGCTCACCTTGGCCTTCACTCGACAATGAGCAGTTCTTC. The chain couples TRBV18 to TRBJ2-1; the D is unclear. This CDR3 spans 15 amino acids. Germline V lookup: CDR1 KGHSH, CDR2 LQKENI. The V end was cut by 3 bases, the J end by 5 bases, with 14 bases between. Drawing the rest from reference TRBV18 and TRBJ2-1, the complete variable domain is NAGVMQNPRHLVRRRGQEARLRCSPMKGHSHVYWYRQLPEEGLKFMVYLQKENIIDESGMPKERFSAEFPKEGPSILRIQQVVRGDSAAYFCASSPWPSLDNEQFFGPGTRLTVL.

This clonotype was counted at least ten times. The chain employs TRBV7-3 and TRBJ2-7; 11 positions agree with TRBD2. V was clipped by 9 bases and J by 2 bases; unmatched bases: 6. CDR3 size: 14 residues. Germline CDR1 reads SGHTA; CDR2 reads FQGTGA. CDR3 DNA: TGTGCCAGTCCGACTAGCGGGGCGCCCTACGAGCAGTACGTC. Its protein is CASPTSGAPYEQYV.

This clonotype was found many times. This chain connects TRBV12-3 or TRBV12-4 to TRBJ1-5; D is unresolved. The CDR3 sequence is 15 residues long. Trimming stripped 2 bases from V and 0 bases from J, with 8 bases between. The CDR3 is CASSLSTASNQPQHF. The CDR3 coding sequence is TGTGCCAGCAGTTTATCAACAGCTAGCAATCAGCCCCAGCATTTT.

This clonotype turned up a few times. The chain uses TRBV13 and TRBJ1-4; no firm D call. Germline V gives CDR1 PRHDT, CDR2 FYEKMQ (reference sequence). The ends were cut back, 8 bases at V and 4 bases at J, with 14 bases in the middle. The CDR3 is 14 residues long. CDR3 in DNA: TGTGCCAGCCACAACAGCCAATTTAATGAAAAACTGTTTTTT. This encodes CASHNSQFNEKLFF.

This chain links TRBV19 with TRBJ2-1; 8 bases line up with TRBD1. Trimming took 3 bases from V and 3 from J; bases not matched to a gene: 10. This CDR3 contains 17 residues. Per the germline V gene, CDR1 is LNHDA and CDR2 is SQIVND (reference sequence). The CDR3: CASSMYSGQVNYNEQFF. CDR3 in DNA: TGTGCCAGTAGTATGTATTCGGGACAGGTTAACTACAATGAGCAGTTCTTC.

On this clonotype itself: This may be a read error, as it is one base from a much larger clone. The V call is TRBV7-9, the J call TRBJ2-3; D ambiguous. Germline assignment: CDR1 SEHNR and CDR2 FQNEAQ (reference sequence). The CDR3 spans 16 residues. V gave up 5 bases and J gave up 4 bases, with 19 bases separating them. CDR3 in amino acids: CASSPPFPVVADTQYF. CDR3 DNA: TGTGCCAGCAGCCCCCCGTTTCCGGTGGTCGCAGATACGCAGTATTTT.

This clonotype was seen at least ten times. This chain connects TRBV12-3 or TRBV12-4 to TRBJ2-5; D call uncertain. This CDR3 comprises 16 residues. V lost 5 bases and J 10 bases, leaving 26 bases between the germline ends. CDR3 nucleotides: TGTGCCAGCAGTCCCAGACCCCTCCACTTCCCCCAGGACCAGTACTTC. Translating it yields CASSPRPLHFPQDQYF.

This clonotype was recorded many times. This sequence joins TRBV27 and TRBJ2-2; D remains unclear. Between the trimmed V and J ends, which lost 2 bases and 1 base, there was a span of 8 bases. The CDR3 length is 15 residues. Germline CDR1 is MNHEY and CDR2 is SMNVEV (reference sequence). The CDR3 sequence is CASSLVTENTGELFF. CDR3 coding DNA: TGTGCCAGCAGTTTAGTCACAGAGAACACCGGGGAGCTGTTTTTT.

This clonotype was recorded at least ten times. V is TRBV6-5 and J is TRBJ1-5, with D maybe TRBD1 (5 bases). The CDR3 has 15 residues. V was pared by 0 bases and J by 5 bases, with 11 bases between. The germline gives CDR1 MNHEY, CDR2 SVGAGI. Written as DNA, the CDR3 is TGTGCCAGCAGTTACTCAGGGGAGGGCGATCAGCCCCAGCATTTT. This translates into CASSYSGEGDQPQHF.

This clonotype has ten or more counts. This chain connects TRBV29-1 to TRBJ2-5; 9 bases are a match to TRBD1. The CDR3 runs to 14 residues. Unmatched junction bases numbered 10, after V lost 6 bases and J lost 5 bases. Germline CDR1 SQVTM, CDR2 ANQGSEA. The CDR3 reads CSVGKQGAGETQYF. The CDR3 DNA sequence: TGCAGCGTCGGGAAACAGGGGGCAGGGGAGACCCAGTACTTC.

This clonotype came up many times. This chain joins TRBV20-1 and TRBJ1-5; no definite D call. Between the trimmed V and J ends, which lost 3 bases and 2 bases, there was a span of 17 bases. Looked up from germline, CDR1 is DFQATT and CDR2 is SNEGSKA (reference sequence). The CDR3 runs 16 residues. The CDR3 reads CSARFPGGFGNQPQHF. The CDR3 DNA reads TGCAGTGCTAGGTTTCCGGGCGGGTTCGGCAATCAGCCCCAGCATTTT.

The chain couples TRBV7-2 to TRBJ2-1; 11 bases agree with TRBD2. CDR3 length: 21 amino acids. The V gene's germline CDR1 is SGHTA and CDR2 FQGNSA. V dropped 4 bases and J dropped 4; count of bases not matched to a gene: 21. CDR3 DNA sequence: TGTGCCAGCAGCTCCCCCACCGGGACTAGCGGCCCCTCGGGGAGGTACAATGAGCAGTTCTTC. Its protein is CASSSPTGTSGPSGRYNEQFF.